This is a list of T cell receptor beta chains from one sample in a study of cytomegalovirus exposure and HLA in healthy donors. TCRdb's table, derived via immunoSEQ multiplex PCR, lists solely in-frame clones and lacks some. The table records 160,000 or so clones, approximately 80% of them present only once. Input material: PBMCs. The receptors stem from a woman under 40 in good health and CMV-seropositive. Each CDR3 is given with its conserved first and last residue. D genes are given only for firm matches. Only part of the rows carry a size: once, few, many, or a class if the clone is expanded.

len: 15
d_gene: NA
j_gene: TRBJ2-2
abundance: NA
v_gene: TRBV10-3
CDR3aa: CAISERLPWAGELFF
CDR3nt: TGTGCCATCAGTGAGAGACTACCGTGGGCCGGGGAGCTGTTTTTT

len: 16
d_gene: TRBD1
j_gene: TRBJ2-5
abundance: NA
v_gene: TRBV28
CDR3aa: CASSSSNRGRGETQYF
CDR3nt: TGTGCCAGCAGTTCCTCGAACAGGGGGCGGGGGGAGACCCAGTACTTC

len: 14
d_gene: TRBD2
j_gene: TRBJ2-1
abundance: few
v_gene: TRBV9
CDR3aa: CASSPSGSYNEQFF
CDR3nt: TGTGCCAGCAGCCCTAGCGGCTCCTACAATGAGCAGTTCTTC

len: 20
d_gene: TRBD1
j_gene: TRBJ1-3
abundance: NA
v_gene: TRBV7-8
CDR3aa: CASSLRRTGAPGRSGNTIYF
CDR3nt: TGTGCCAGCAGCTTACGCCGGACAGGGGCGCCGGGGCGCTCTGGAAACACCATATATTTT

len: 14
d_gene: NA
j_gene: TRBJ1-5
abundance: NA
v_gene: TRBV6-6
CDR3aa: CASSYPGQNQPQHF
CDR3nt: TGTGCCAGCAGTTACCCCGGACAGAATCAGCCCCAGCATTTT

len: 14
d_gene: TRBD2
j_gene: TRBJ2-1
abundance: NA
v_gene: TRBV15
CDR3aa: CATSRGTSGDEQFF
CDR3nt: TGTGCCACCAGCAGAGGGACTAGCGGGGATGAGCAGTTCTTC

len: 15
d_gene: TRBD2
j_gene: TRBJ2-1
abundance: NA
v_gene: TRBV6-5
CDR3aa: CASSLLAGEHNEQFF
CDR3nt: TGTGCCAGCAGTCTCCTAGCGGGGGAACACAATGAGCAGTTCTTC

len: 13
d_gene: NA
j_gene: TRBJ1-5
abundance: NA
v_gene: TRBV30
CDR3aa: CAWSIGGGRPQHF
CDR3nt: TGTGCCTGGAGTATCGGGGGGGGCCGGCCCCAGCATTTT

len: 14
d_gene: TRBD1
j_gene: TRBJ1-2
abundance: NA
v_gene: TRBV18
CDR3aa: CASSYGQGRYGYTF
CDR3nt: TGTGCCAGCTCGTACGGACAGGGGCGCTATGGCTACACCTTC

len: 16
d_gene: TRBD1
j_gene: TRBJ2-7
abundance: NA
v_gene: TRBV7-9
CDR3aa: CSSSLDGAGGGYEQYF
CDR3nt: TGTTCCAGCAGCTTAGATGGGGCAGGGGGTGGATACGAGCAGTACTTC

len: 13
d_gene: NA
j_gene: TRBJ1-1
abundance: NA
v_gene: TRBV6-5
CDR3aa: CASSGVVNTEAFF
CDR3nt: TGTGCCAGCAGCGGGGTTGTGAACACTGAAGCTTTCTTT

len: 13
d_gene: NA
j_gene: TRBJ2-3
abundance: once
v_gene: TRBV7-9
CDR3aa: CASSPSSTDTQYF
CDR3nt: TGTGCCAGCAGCCCCAGTAGCACAGATACGCAGTATTTT